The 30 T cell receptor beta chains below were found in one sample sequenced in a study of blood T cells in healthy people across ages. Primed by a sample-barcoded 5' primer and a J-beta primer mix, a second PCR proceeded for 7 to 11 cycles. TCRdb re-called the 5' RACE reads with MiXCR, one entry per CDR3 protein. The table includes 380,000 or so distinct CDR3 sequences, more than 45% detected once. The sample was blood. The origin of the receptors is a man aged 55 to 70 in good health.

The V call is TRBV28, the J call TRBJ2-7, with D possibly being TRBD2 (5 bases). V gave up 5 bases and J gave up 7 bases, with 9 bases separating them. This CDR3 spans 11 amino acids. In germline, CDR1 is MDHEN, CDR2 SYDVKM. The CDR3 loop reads CASSPTGEQYF. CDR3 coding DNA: TGTGCCAGCAGTCCGACGGGGGAGCAGTACTTC. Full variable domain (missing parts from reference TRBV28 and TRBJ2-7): DVKVTQSSRYLVKRTGEKVFLECVQDMDHENMFWYRQDPGLGLRLIYFSYDVKMKEKGDIPEGYSVSREKKERFSLILESASTNQTSMYLCASSPTGEQYFGPGTRLTVT.

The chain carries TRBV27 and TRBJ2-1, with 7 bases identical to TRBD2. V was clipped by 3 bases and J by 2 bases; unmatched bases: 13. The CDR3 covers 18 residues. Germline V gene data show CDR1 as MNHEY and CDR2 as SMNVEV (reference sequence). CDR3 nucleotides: TGTGCCAGCAGTTTCCTGGGGACTATGGAGTCTACCTACAATGAGCAGTTCTTC. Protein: CASSFLGTMESTYNEQFF.

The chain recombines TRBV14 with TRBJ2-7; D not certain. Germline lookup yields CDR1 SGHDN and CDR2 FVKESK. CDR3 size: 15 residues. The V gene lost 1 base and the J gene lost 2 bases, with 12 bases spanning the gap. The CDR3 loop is CASSQGRASAYEQYF. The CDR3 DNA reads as TGTGCCAGCAGCCAAGGCCGGGCCTCGGCCTACGAGCAGTACTTC.

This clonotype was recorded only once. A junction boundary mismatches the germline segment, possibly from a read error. CDR3 coding DNA: TGCGCCTGCAGCACTCGGACTAGCGGGAGAAACATTCAGTACTTC. It translates to CACSTRTSGRNIQYF. This rearrangement joins TRBV4-3 to TRBJ2-4, with 13 bases matching TRBD2. Germline V gene data show CDR1 as LGHNA and CDR2 as YSLEER. The CDR3 is made up of 15 amino acids.

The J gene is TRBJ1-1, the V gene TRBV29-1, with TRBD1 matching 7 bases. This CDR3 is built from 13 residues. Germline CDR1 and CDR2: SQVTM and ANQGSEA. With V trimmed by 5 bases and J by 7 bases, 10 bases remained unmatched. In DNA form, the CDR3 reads TGCAGCGTTCGGATAGGGGGCTTTAATGAAGCTTTCTTT. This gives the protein CSVRIGGFNEAFF.

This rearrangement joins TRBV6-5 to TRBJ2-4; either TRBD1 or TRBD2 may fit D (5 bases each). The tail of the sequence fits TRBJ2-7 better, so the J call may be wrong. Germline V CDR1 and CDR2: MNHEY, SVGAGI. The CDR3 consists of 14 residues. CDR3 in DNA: TGTGCCAGCGCACTTGGGGGACGGGATTACGAGCAGTACTTC. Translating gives CASALGGRDYEQYF.

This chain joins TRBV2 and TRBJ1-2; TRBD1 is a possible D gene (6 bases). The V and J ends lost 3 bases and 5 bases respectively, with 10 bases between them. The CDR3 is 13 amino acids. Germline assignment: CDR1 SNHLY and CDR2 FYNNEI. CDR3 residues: CASSENRAYGYTF. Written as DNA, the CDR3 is TGTGCCAGCAGTGAGAACAGGGCATATGGCTACACCTTC.

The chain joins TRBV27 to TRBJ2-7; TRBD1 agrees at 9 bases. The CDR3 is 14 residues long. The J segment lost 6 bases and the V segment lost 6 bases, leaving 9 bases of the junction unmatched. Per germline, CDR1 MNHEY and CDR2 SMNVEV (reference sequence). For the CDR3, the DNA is TGTGCCAGCAGATTACAGGGGGCTAAAGGCGAGCAGTACTTC. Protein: CASRLQGAKGEQYF.

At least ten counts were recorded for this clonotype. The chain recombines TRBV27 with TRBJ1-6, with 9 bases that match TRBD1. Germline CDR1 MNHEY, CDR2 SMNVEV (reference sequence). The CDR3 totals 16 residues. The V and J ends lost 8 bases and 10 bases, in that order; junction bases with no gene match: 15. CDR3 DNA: TGTGCCAGCGGCTCCGAAAGGGGACAGGGAGAATCACCCCTCCACTTT. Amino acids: CASGSERGQGESPLHF.

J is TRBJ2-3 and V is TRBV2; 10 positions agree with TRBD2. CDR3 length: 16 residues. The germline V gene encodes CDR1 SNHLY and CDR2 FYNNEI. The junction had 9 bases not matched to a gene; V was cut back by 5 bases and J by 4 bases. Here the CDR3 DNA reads TGTGCCAGCAGTTCTAGCGGGAGCAGTTGGGCAGATACGCAGTATTTT. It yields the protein CASSSSGSSWADTQYF. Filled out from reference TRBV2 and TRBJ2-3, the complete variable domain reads EPEVTQTPSHQVTQMGQEVILRCVPISNHLYFYWYRQILGQKVEFLVSFYNNEISEKSEIFDDQFSVERPDGSNFTLKIRSTKLEDSAMYFCASSSSGSSWADTQYFGPGTRLTVL.

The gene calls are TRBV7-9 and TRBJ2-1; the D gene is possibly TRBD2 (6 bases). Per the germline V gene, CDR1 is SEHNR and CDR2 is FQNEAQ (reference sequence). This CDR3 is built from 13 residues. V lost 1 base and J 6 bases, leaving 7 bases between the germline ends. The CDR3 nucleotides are TGTGCCAGCAGCTTAGGGGGGGTCAATGAGCAGTTCTTC. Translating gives CASSLGGVNEQFF.

Written as DNA, the CDR3 is TGCAGTGCTAGAGAGGATACCTCTGGGGCCAACGTCCTGACTTTC. This encodes CSAREDTSGANVLTF. The chain uses TRBV20-1 and TRBJ2-6; no firm D call. V lost 0 bases, J lost 0 bases, and 6 bases lay in between. The germline V gene has CDR1 DFQATT and CDR2 SNEGSKA (reference sequence). This CDR3 is built from 15 residues.

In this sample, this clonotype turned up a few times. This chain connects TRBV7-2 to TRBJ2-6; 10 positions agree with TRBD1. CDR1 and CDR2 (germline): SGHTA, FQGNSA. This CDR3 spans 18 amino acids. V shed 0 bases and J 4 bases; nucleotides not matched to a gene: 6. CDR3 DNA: TGTGCCAGCAGCTTAGCATGGACAGGGGGTTCCGGGGCCAACGTCCTGACTTTC. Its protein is CASSLAWTGGSGANVLTF.

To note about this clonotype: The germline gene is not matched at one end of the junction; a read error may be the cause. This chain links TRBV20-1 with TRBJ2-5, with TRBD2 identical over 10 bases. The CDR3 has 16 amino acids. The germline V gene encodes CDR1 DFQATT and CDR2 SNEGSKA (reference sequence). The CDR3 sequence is CSARGSLAGPNYEQHF. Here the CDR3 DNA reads TGCAGTGCTAGAGGTTCACTAGCGGGACCCAACTACGAGCAGCACTTC.

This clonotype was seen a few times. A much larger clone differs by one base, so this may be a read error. CDR3 region: CTSSPSGGSGNEQFF. The CDR3 bases are TGTACCAGCAGCCCCAGCGGGGGGTCTGGTAATGAGCAGTTCTTC. The rearrangement links TRBV14 to TRBJ2-1; 9 bases are a match to TRBD2. The CDR3 runs to 15 residues. Germline values: CDR1 SGHDN, CDR2 FVKESK.

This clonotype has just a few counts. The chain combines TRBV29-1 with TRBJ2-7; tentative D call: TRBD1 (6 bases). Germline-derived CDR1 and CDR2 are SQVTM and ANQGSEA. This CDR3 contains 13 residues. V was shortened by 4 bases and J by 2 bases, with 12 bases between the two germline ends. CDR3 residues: CSVVSGTTYEQYF. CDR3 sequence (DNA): TGCAGCGTTGTATCCGGGACAACCTACGAGCAGTACTTC.

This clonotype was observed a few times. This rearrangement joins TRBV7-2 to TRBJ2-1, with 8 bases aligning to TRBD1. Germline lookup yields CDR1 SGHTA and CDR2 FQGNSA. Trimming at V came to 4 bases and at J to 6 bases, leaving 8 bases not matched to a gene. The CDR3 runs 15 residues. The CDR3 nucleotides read TGTGCCAGCAGCTCCCAGTCTACAGGGGGCAATGAGCAGTTCTTC. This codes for CASSSQSTGGNEQFF.

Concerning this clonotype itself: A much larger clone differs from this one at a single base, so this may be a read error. CDR3 nucleotide sequence: TGTACCAGCAGCTTGAGCCCGGGGGGGCTAGCGGTCACAGATACGCAGTATTTT. This encodes CTSSLSPGGLAVTDTQYF. V is TRBV7-2 and J is TRBJ2-3; 8 nucleotides line up with TRBD2. The CDR3 sequence is 18 residues long. Per germline, CDR1 SGHTA and CDR2 FQGNSA. J was trimmed by 2 bases and V by 3 bases; bases with no gene match: 13. The full variable domain, rest sourced from reference TRBV7-2 and TRBJ2-3, is GAGVSQSPSNKVTEKGKDVELRCDPISGHTALYWYRQSLGQGLEFLIYFQGNSAPDKSGLPSDRFSAERTGGSVSTLTIQRTQQEDSAVYLCTSSLSPGGLAVTDTQYFGPGTRLTVL.

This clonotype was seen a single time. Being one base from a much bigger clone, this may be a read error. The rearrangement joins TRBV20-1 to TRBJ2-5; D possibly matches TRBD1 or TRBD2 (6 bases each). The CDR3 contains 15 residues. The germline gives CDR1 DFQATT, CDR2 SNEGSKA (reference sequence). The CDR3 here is CSAPGRGGGQEAQYF. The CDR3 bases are TGCAGTGCCCCTGGGAGAGGGGGAGGCCAAGAGGCCCAGTACTTC.

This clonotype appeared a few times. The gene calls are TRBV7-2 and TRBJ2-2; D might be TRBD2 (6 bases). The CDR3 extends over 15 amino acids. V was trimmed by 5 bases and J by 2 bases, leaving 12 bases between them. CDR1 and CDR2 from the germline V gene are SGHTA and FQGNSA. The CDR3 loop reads CASSRLGLNTGELFF. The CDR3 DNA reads TGTGCCAGCAGCCGCCTGGGACTTAACACCGGGGAGCTGTTTTTT. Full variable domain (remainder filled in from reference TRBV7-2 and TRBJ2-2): GAGVSQSPSNKVTEKGKDVELRCDPISGHTALYWYRQSLGQGLEFLIYFQGNSAPDKSGLPSDRFSAERTGGSVSTLTIQRTQQEDSAVYLCASSRLGLNTGELFFGEGSRLTVL.

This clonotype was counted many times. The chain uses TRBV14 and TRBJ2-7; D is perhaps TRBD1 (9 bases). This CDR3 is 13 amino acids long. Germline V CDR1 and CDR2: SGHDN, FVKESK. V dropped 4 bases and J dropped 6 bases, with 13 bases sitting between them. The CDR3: CASSLAGQGEQYF. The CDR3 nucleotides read TGTGCCAGCAGCCTAGCGGGACAGGGCGAGCAGTACTTC. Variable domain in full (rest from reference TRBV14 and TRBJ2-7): EAGVTQFPSHSVIEKGQTVTLRCDPISGHDNLYWYRRVMGKEIKFLLHFVKESKQDESGMPNNRFLAERTGGTYSTLKVQPAELEDSGVYFCASSLAGQGEQYFGPGTRLTVT.

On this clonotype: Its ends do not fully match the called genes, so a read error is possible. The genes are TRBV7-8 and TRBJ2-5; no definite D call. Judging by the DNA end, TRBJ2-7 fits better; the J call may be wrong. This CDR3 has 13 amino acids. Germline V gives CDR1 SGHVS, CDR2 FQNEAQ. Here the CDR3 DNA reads TGTGCCAGCACCTTAGGTGGCTCCTACGAGCAGTACTTC. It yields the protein CASTLGGSYEQYF.

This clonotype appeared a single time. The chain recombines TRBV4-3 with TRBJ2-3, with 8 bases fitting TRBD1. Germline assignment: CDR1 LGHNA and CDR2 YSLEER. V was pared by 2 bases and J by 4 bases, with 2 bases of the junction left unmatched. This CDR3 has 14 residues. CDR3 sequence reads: CASSQRTGSDTQYF. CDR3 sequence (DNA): TGCGCCAGCAGCCAAAGGACAGGGTCAGATACGCAGTATTTT.

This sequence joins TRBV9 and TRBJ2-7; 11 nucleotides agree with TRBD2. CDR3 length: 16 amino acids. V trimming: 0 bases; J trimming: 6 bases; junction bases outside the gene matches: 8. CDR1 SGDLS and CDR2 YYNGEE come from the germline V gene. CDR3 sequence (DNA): TGTGCCAGCAGCGTAGGCGGTAGCGGGAGGGCCGTCGAGCAGTACTTC. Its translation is CASSVGGSGRAVEQYF.

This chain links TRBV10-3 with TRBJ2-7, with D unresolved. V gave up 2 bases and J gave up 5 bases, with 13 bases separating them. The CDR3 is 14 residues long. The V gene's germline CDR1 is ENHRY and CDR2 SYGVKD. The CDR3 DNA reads TGTGCCATCAGTGAGAGGCAGACGGTCGACGAGCAGTACTTC. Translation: CAISERQTVDEQYF.

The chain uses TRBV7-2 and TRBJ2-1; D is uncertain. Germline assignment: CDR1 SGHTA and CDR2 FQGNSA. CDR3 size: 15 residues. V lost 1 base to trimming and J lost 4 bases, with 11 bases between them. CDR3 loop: CASSLVRSPYNEQFF. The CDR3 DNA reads TGTGCCAGCAGCTTAGTCCGGTCTCCTTACAATGAGCAGTTCTTC.

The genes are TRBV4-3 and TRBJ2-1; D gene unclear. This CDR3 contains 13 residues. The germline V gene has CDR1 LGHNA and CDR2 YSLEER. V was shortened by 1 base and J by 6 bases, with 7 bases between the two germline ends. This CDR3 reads CASSQGNVNEQFF. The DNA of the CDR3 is TGCGCCAGCAGCCAAGGCAACGTCAATGAGCAGTTCTTC.

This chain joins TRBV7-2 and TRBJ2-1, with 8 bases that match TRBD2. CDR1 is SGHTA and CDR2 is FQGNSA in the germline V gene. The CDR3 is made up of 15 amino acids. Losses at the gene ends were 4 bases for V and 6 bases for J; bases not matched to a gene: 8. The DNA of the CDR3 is TGTGCCAGCAGCTCAGGACGGACTAGCAGCAATGAGCAGTTCTTC. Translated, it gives CASSSGRTSSNEQFF. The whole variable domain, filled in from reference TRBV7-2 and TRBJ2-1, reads GAGVSQSPSNKVTEKGKDVELRCDPISGHTALYWYRQSLGQGLEFLIYFQGNSAPDKSGLPSDRFSAERTGGSVSTLTIQRTQQEDSAVYLCASSSGRTSSNEQFFGPGTRLTVL.

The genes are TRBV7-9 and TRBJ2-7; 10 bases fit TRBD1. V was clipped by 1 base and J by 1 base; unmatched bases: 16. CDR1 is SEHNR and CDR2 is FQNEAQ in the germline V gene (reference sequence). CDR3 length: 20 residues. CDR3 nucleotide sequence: TGTGCCAGCAGCTTAGAGGGGCGGGGACAGGGGTCATTTATATCCTACGAGCAGTACTTC. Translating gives CASSLEGRGQGSFISYEQYF.

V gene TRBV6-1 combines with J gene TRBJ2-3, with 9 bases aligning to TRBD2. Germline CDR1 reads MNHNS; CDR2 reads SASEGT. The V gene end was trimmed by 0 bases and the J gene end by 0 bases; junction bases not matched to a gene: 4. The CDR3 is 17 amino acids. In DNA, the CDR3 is TGTGCCAGCAGTGAAGCCCTAGCGGGGAGAAGCACAGATACGCAGTATTTT. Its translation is CASSEALAGRSTDTQYF.